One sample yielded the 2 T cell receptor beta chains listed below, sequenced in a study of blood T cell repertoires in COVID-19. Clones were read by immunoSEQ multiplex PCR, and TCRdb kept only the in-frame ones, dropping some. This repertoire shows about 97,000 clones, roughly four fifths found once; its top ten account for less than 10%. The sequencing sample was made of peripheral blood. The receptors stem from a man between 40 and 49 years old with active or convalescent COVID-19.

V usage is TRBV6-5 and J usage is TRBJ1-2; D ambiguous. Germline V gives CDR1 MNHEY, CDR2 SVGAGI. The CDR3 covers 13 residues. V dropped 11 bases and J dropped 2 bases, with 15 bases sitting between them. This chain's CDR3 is CAGTQASNYGYTF. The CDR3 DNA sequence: TGTGCCGGAACTCAGGCGAGCAACTATGGCTACACCTTC.

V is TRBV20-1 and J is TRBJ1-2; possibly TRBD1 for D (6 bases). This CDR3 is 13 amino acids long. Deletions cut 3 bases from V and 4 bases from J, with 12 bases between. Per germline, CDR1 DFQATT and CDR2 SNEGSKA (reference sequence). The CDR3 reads CSASPETGYGYTF. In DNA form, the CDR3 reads TGCAGTGCTAGTCCAGAGACAGGCTATGGCTACACCTTC.